This T cell receptor beta chain was observed in a study of T cell repertoires in cytomegalovirus infection. The overall study: An indication of both CMV infection and matching HLA type came from public TCR beta signatures.

Germline V CDR1 and CDR2: SGHRS, YFSETQ. V shed 7 bases, J shed 1 base, and the junction held 7 bases outside the gene matches. This CDR3 comprises 14 residues. In its sample, this clonotype was seen a few times. Antigen unknown. General study results and limits: CMV carriers with the relevant HLA were identified by cumulative public TCR beta family frequency. In two of eight donors, the top clonotype was HLA-C-restricted CMV-specific.

Using its own MiXCR run on the reads, TCRdb lists one record per CDR3 protein. The sample holds 300,000 or so distinct CDR3 sequences, about 8.8% seen once. V gene TRBV5-1 combines with J gene TRBJ2-5; the match to TRBD1 covers 7 bases. Sequenced input: PBMCs. This TCR derives from a human donor in good health (CMV status not recorded). Some clones in this sample may be carry-over from other donors' samples. CDR3 region: CASSMGQPQETQYF. The CDR3 DNA is TGCGCCAGCTCCATGGGACAGCCCCAAGAGACCCAGTACTTC. Together with reference TRBV5-1 and TRBJ2-5, the CDR3 gives the full variable domain: KAGVTQTPRYLIKTRGQQVTLSCSPISGHRSVSWYQQTPGQGLQFLFEYFSETQRNKGNFPGRFSGRQFSNSRSEMNVSTLELGDSALYLCASSMGQPQETQYFGPGTRLLVL.